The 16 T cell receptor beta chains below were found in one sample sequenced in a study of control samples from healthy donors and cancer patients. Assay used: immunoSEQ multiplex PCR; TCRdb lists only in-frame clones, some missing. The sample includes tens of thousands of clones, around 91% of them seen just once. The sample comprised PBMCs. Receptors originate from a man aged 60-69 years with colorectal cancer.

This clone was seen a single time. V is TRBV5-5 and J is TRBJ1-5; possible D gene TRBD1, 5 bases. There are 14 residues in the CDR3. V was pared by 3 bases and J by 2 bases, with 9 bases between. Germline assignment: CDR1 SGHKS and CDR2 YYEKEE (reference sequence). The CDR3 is CASSWGGGNQPQHF. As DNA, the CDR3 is TGTGCCAGCAGCTGGGGGGGTGGCAATCAGCCCCAGCATTTT.

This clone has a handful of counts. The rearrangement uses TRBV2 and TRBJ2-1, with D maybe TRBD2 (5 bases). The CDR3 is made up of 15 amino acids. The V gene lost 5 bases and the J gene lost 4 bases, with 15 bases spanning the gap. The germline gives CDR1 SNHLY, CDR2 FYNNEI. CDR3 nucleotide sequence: TGTGCCAGCAGTCTTGTAGCCGGGATGTACAATGAGCAGTTCTTC. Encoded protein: CASSLVAGMYNEQFF. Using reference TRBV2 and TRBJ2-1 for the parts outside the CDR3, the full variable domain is EPEVTQTPSHQVTQMGQEVILRCVPISNHLYFYWYRQILGQKVEFLVSFYNNEISEKSEIFDDQFSVERPDGSNFTLKIRSTKLEDSAMYFCASSLVAGMYNEQFFGPGTRLTVL.

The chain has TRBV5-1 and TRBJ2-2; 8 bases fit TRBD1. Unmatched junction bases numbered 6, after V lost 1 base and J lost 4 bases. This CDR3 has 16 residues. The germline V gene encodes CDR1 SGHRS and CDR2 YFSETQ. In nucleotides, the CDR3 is TGCGCCAGCAGCTTGCCGATGACAGGGGTCACCGGGGAGCTGTTTTTT. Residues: CASSLPMTGVTGELFF.

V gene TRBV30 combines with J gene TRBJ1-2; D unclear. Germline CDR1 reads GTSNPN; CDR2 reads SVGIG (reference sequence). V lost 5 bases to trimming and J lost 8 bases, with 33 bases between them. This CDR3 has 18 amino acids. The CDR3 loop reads CAWGSTRAGGRAAGGYTF. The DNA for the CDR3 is TGTGCCTGGGGTTCGACGAGGGCTGGAGGGCGGGCAGCGGGAGGCTACACCTTC. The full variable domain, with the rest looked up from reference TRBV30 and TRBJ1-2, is SQTIHQWPATLVQPVGSPLSLECTVEGTSNPNLYWYRQAAGRGLQLLFYSVGIGQISSEVPQNLSASRPQDRQFILSSKKLLLSDSGFYLCAWGSTRAGGRAAGGYTFGSGTRLTVV.

The CDR3 sequence is CASSSHEMALDYGYTF. CDR3 nucleotide sequence: TGTGCCAGCAGCTCCCACGAGATGGCTTTGGACTATGGCTACACCTTC. The chain has TRBV7-9 and TRBJ1-2, with no clear D. The CDR3 has 16 amino acids. V lost 4 bases to trimming and J lost 3 bases, with 18 bases between them. Looked up from germline, CDR1 is SEHNR and CDR2 is FQNEAQ (reference sequence).

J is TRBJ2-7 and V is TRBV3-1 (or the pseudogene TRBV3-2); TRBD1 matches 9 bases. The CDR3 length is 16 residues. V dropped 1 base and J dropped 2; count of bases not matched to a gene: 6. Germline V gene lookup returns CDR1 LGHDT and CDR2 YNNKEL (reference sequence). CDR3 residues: CASSQGSGTGTYEQYF. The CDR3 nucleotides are TGTGCCAGCAGCCAAGGGTCCGGGACAGGGACCTACGAGCAGTACTTC.

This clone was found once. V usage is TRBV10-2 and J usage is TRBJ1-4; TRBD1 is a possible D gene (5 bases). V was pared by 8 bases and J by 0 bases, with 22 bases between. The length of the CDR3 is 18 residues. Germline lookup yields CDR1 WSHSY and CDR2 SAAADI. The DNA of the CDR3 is TGCGCCAGCTCTCGAGTGGGCCCGAAAGGGGCAACTAATGAAAAACTGTTTTTT. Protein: CASSRVGPKGATNEKLFF.

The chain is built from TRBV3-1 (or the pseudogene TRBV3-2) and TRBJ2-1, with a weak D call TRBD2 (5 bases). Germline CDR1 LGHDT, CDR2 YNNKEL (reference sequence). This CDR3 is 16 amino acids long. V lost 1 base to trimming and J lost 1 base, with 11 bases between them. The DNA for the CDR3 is TGTGCCAGCAGCCAAGTTGGGCGGAGGTCCTACAATGAGCAGTTCTTC. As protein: CASSQVGRRSYNEQFF.

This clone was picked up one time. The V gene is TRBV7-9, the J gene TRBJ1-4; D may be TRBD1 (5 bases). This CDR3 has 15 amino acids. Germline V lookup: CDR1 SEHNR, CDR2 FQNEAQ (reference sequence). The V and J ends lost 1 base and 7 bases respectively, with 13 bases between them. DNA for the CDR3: TGTGCCAGCAGCTTAGATCAGGGCTTTAGTGAAAAACTGTTTTTT. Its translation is CASSLDQGFSEKLFF. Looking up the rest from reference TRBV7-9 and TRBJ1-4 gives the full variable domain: DTGVSQNPRHKITKRGQNVTFRCDPISEHNRLYWYRQTLGQGPEFLTYFQNEAQLEKSRLLSDRFSAERPKGSFSTLEIQRTEQGDSAMYLCASSLDQGFSEKLFFGSGTQLSVL.

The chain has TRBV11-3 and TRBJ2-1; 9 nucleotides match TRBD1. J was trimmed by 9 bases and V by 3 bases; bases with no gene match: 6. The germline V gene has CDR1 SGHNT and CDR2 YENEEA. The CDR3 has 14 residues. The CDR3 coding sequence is TGTGCCAGCAGCTTGACAGGGGGAGGGGGTGAGCAGTTCTTC. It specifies CASSLTGGGGEQFF.

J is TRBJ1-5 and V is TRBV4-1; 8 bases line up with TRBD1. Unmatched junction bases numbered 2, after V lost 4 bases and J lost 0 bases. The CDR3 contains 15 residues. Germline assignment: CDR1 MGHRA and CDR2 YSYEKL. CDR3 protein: CASSPDRASNQPQHF. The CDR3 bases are TGCGCCAGCAGCCCGGACAGGGCTAGCAATCAGCCCCAGCATTTT.

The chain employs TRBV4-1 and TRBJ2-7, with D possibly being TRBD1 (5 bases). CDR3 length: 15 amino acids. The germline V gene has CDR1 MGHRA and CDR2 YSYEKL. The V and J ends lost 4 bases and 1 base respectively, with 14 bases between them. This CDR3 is CASSPFSGPSYEQYF. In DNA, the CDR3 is TGCGCCAGCAGCCCCTTTTCAGGGCCGTCCTACGAGCAGTACTTC.

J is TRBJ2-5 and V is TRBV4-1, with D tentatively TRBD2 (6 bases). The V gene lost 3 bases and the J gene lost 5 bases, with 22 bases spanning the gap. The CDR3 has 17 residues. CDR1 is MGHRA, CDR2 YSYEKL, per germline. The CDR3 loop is CASSQGDSGGRWETQYF. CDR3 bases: TGCGCCAGCAGCCAGGGGGATAGCGGCGGTCGATGGGAGACCCAGTACTTC.

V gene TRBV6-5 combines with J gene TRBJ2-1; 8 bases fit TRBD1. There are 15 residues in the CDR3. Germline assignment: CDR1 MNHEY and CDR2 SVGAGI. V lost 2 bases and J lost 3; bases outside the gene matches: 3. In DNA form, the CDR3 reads TGTGCCAGCAGTTACGGGACAGGAGGCTACAATGAGCAGTTCTTC. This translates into CASSYGTGGYNEQFF.

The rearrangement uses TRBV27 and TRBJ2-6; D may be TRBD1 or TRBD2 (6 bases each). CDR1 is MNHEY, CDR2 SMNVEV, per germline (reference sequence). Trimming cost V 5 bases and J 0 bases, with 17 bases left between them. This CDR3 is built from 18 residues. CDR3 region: CASSPQRGASSGANVLTF. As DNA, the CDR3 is TGTGCCAGCAGTCCGCAAAGGGGGGCGAGCTCTGGGGCCAACGTCCTGACTTTC.

The CDR3 DNA is TGTGCCAGCAAGATAGCGGGGGGGCCCTCCGAGCAGTACTTC. This translates into CASKIAGGPSEQYF. The chain is built from TRBV6-5 and TRBJ2-7, with TRBD2 identical over 11 bases. Germline-derived CDR1 and CDR2 are MNHEY and SVGAGI. After removal of 7 bases from V and 6 bases from J, the junction contained 8 bases not matched to a gene. CDR3 size: 14 residues.